Many counts were recorded for the clone carrying this TCR beta chain. The data belong to a study of identical twins. TCRdb analysed the 5' RACE reads with MiXCR anew, one entry per CDR3 protein. The table shows around 690,000 distinct CDR3 sequences, with 21% occurring only once. The germline CDR1 and CDR2 sequences are SQVTM and ANQGSEA. The CDR3 totals 12 residues. The ends lost 6 bases at V and 1 base at J; junction bases unmatched: 3. No donor was unhealthy or non-Caucasian. The same data also went into a second study, on T cells expressing NK-cell markers. That report adds: Repertoire data for TCR beta were derived from sorted T cells (CD3+CD56+NKG2C+, CD3+CD56+NKG2C- and CD3+CD56-NKG2C+). The share of CD8+ T cells held by dominant NKG2C+ clonotypes was about 1.0-7.5% in 5 or 6 donors.

The TCR originated in a woman aged 18 to 35 in good health. What was sequenced was PBMCs. This chain links TRBV29-1 with TRBJ2-7; 7 bases line up with TRBD1. The DNA of the CDR3 is TGCAGCGTCCAGACAGGGTCCTACGAGCAGTACTTC. It codes for CSVQTGSYEQYF.